This is a list of T cell receptor beta chains from one sample in a study of regulatory T cells in long-lasting Graves disease. MiXCR, applied by TCRdb to the multiplex PCR reads, yields one record per CDR3 protein. The table shows approximately 470,000 distinct CDR3 sequences, with around 15% occurring only once. In addition, the sample was reused for a study of T cells in Graves' hyperthyroidism and ophthalmopathy.

The specimen comprised peripheral blood mononuclear cells (PBMCs), sampled at new diagnosis, from a patient treated with antithyroid drugs. These receptors came from a man aged 40-49 years with Graves disease. Each CDR3 is given with its conserved first and last residue. The D gene is left open where the match is weak.

J: TRBJ2-6
V: TRBV24-1
D: NA
CDR3: CATSDKTGDTGANVLTF

J: TRBJ2-3
V: TRBV14
D: NA
CDR3: CASSQRLKDTQYF

J: TRBJ2-1
V: TRBV7-2
D: TRBD2
CDR3: CASSFPRAGGHRRSYNEQFF

J: TRBJ2-7
V: TRBV7-9
D: TRBD1
CDR3: CASSGQGAIYEQYF

J: TRBJ1-3
V: TRBV4-1
D: NA
CDR3: CASSQGRGPDTIYF

J: TRBJ1-1
V: TRBV6-1
D: NA
CDR3: CANGPPRYEAFF

J: TRBJ2-5
V: TRBV20-1
D: NA
CDR3: CSASSQETQYF

J: TRBJ1-2
V: TRBV20-1
D: NA
CDR3: CSAREGSLNYGYTF

J: TRBJ2-3
V: TRBV11-2
D: NA
CDR3: CASSLAPMADTQYF

J: TRBJ2-7
V: TRBV7-9
D: NA
CDR3: CASSLLRAPPYEQYF

J: TRBJ2-5
V: TRBV5-1
D: NA
CDR3: CASSLVGTQPQETQYF

J: TRBJ2-7
V: TRBV25-1
D: TRBD1
CDR3: CASSDRQGAVYEQYF

J: TRBJ1-1
V: TRBV20-1
D: NA
CDR3: CSARDVPYTEAFF

J: TRBJ2-3
V: TRBV24-1
D: TRBD1
CDR3: CATSDLPLGQGTDTQYF

J: TRBJ2-7
V: TRBV20-1
D: TRBD1
CDR3: CSARRGTGGYEQYF

J: TRBJ2-2
V: TRBV11-2
D: TRBD2
CDR3: CASSPRLAGDGGELFF

J: TRBJ2-1
V: TRBV20-1
D: NA
CDR3: CSALLRGGPYNEQFF

J: TRBJ2-4
V: TRBV28
D: NA
CDR3: CASTTAKLAKNIQYF

J: TRBJ2-3
V: TRBV28
D: TRBD2
CDR3: CASSTRLAGGLDTQYF

J: TRBJ2-7
V: TRBV28
D: TRBD1
CDR3: CASSPGTVEQYF

J: TRBJ1-6
V: TRBV30
D: NA
CDR3: CAWSVPVGVWFSPLHF

J: TRBJ2-2
V: TRBV6-5
D: TRBD1
CDR3: CASSSSDRGLAGELFF

J: TRBJ2-6
V: TRBV7-2
D: TRBD2
CDR3: CASSLEGTSGRSSGANVLTF

J: TRBJ1-1
V: TRBV4-1
D: TRBD1
CDR3: CASSQAGGAGTEAFF

J: TRBJ2-3
V: TRBV29-1
D: TRBD2
CDR3: CSARTSGSETDTQYF

J: TRBJ2-5
V: TRBV24-1
D: NA
CDR3: CATSDIQGAETQYF

J: TRBJ2-7
V: TRBV29-1
D: TRBD2
CDR3: CSVGLWEGNYEQYF

J: TRBJ2-7
V: TRBV14
D: TRBD2
CDR3: CASIQSGAGAYEQYF

J: TRBJ2-1
V: TRBV6-1
D: TRBD1
CDR3: CASSTRGQGRFDEQFF

J: TRBJ2-7
V: TRBV29-1
D: NA
CDR3: CSVALFGRDPYEQYF

J: TRBJ2-2
V: TRBV27
D: NA
CDR3: CASSLSRTGGVGELFF

J: TRBJ2-1
V: TRBV5-1
D: TRBD2
CDR3: CASSPGTSGSYEQFF

J: TRBJ1-1
V: TRBV20-1
D: NA
CDR3: CSADITEAFF

J: TRBJ2-7
V: TRBV3-1
D: NA
CDR3: CASSQRQWDISYEQYF

J: TRBJ2-3
V: TRBV5-1
D: NA
CDR3: CASSPRTTSTDTQYF

J: TRBJ2-3
V: TRBV29-1
D: NA
CDR3: CSVEGRTDTQYF

J: TRBJ1-1
V: TRBV7-3
D: NA
CDR3: CASSLGLGGGTEAFF

J: TRBJ2-5
V: TRBV10-2
D: NA
CDR3: CASIGGGQETQYF

J: TRBJ2-1
V: TRBV29-1
D: NA
CDR3: CSVGGSEQFF

J: TRBJ2-7
V: TRBV2
D: TRBD2
CDR3: CASSEWGLAGYRVYEQYF

J: TRBJ2-1
V: TRBV2
D: NA
CDR3: CASSEVRGVGNEQFF

J: TRBJ2-1
V: TRBV25-1
D: NA
CDR3: CASSDSLEYNEQFF

J: TRBJ1-4
V: TRBV27
D: TRBD1
CDR3: CASRTRDRGVLHEKLFF

J: TRBJ1-5
V: TRBV12-3/TRBV12-4
D: NA
CDR3: CASSFGQGFQPQHF

J: TRBJ2-2
V: TRBV5-8
D: NA
CDR3: CASSLMSGAAGELFF

J: TRBJ2-5
V: TRBV6-2/TRBV6-3
D: TRBD1
CDR3: CASSRTGGRETQYF

J: TRBJ2-3
V: TRBV2
D: TRBD1
CDR3: CATSDTGQGRNTQYF

J: TRBJ2-3
V: TRBV18
D: NA
CDR3: CASSPPAADTQYF

J: TRBJ1-1
V: TRBV29-1
D: NA
CDR3: CSVESRAFGTEAFF

J: TRBJ1-5
V: TRBV28
D: NA
CDR3: CASSKGGGRNQPQHF

J: TRBJ1-1
V: TRBV6-5
D: NA
CDR3: CASSYSLHQGVTEAFF

J: TRBJ2-2
V: TRBV6-5
D: NA
CDR3: CASSYSKGRRTGELFF